One sample yielded the 8 T cell receptor beta chains listed below, sequenced in a study of cytomegalovirus exposure and HLA in healthy donors. PCR primers comprised 60 Vbeta and 13 Jbeta primers. The assay was immunoSEQ multiplex PCR, and TCRdb's table has in-frame clones only and misses some. The sample includes 100,000 or so clones, around 78% seen only once; the top ten take approximately 4.2%. The sequencing input was PBMCs. Receptor source: a woman in her thirties or forties in good health and CMV-seropositive.

This chain uses TRBV11-2 with TRBJ2-2; TRBD2 aligns across 7 bases. The CDR3 has 15 amino acids. J gave up 2 bases and V 7 bases, and 7 bases lay outside the gene matches. Germline V CDR1 and CDR2: SGHAT, FQNNGV. The CDR3 here is CASTASGDNTGELFF. As DNA, the CDR3 is TGTGCCAGCACCGCTAGCGGTGACAACACCGGGGAGCTGTTTTTT.

The chain couples TRBV5-1 to TRBJ2-1; 7 positions match TRBD2. This CDR3 spans 17 amino acids. Unmatched junction bases numbered 16, after V lost 4 bases and J lost 6 bases. Germline CDR1 reads SGHRS; CDR2 reads YFSETQ. The CDR3 DNA reads as TGCGCCAGCAGCCCCGGAGGCGGGAGTCTGTTCAGCAATGAGCAGTTCTTC. This sequence encodes CASSPGGGSLFSNEQFF.

The V call is TRBV29-1, the J call TRBJ2-5, with D hard to call. The CDR3 is made up of 10 amino acids. Germline assignment: CDR1 SQVTM and CDR2 ANQGSEA. Deletions cut 6 bases from V and 0 bases from J, with 2 bases between. The CDR3 DNA is TGCAGCGTCGACCAAGAGACCCAGTACTTC. This translates into CSVDQETQYF.

The chain is built from TRBV7-6 and TRBJ2-3; 8 nucleotides agree with TRBD2. V shed 1 base and J 4 bases; nucleotides not matched to a gene: 7. CDR1 and CDR2 from the germline V gene are SGHVS and FNYEAQ. The CDR3 is made up of 16 amino acids. The CDR3 sequence: CASSLGGGRGADTQYF. In nucleotides, the CDR3 is TGTGCCAGCAGCTTAGGCGGGGGGCGAGGGGCAGATACGCAGTATTTT.

The chain is built from TRBV27 and TRBJ1-5; D unresolved. The CDR3 spans 16 residues. The V gene lost 6 bases and the J gene lost 0 bases, with 15 bases spanning the gap. Per germline, CDR1 MNHEY and CDR2 SMNVEV (reference sequence). CDR3 sequence reads: CASSPTLAASNQPQHF. Here the CDR3 DNA reads TGTGCCAGCAGCCCGACACTCGCCGCTAGCAATCAGCCCCAGCATTTT.

The chain uses TRBV7-8 and TRBJ2-3; 7 bases line up with TRBD2. The junction had 17 bases not matched to a gene; V was cut back by 5 bases and J by 6 bases. Germline V CDR1 and CDR2: SGHVS, FQNEAQ. The CDR3 loop spans 17 amino acids. CDR3: CASSPWTSSDHGDTQYF. The CDR3 nucleotides read TGTGCCAGCAGCCCCTGGACTAGTTCGGACCATGGGGATACGCAGTATTTT.

In this sample, this clone turned up once. Distinct nucleotide sequences in the sample also encode this CDR3. The rearrangement joins TRBV10-3 to TRBJ2-1; 10 nucleotides line up with TRBD1. In germline, CDR1 is ENHRY, CDR2 SYGVKD. The CDR3 length is 13 residues. V shed 5 bases and J 6 bases; nucleotides not matched to a gene: 1. The DNA for the CDR3 is TGTGCCATCAGTAGGGACAGGGGCAATGAGCAGTTCTTC. Amino acid sequence: CAISRDRGNEQFF.

This clone was detected ten times or more. This chain uses TRBV5-6 with TRBJ2-6; no definite D call. Per the germline V gene, CDR1 is SGHDT and CDR2 is YYEEEE. This CDR3 region has 14 residues. V lost 4 bases to trimming and J lost 0 bases, with 5 bases between them. CDR3 in amino acids: CASSLLSGANVLTF. The CDR3 DNA reads TGTGCCAGCAGCCTCCTCTCTGGGGCCAACGTCCTGACTTTC.